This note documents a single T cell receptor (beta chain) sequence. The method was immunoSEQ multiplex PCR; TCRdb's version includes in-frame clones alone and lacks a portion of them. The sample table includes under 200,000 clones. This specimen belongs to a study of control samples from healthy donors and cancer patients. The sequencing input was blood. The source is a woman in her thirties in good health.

The DNA of the CDR3 is TGTGCCATCAGTCCGACGGGCTATGGCTACACCTTC. It encodes CAISPTGYGYTF. This chain connects TRBV10-3 to TRBJ1-2; D uncertain. V lost 5 bases and J lost 4, with 8 bases in between. CDR3 length: 12 amino acids. Germline values: CDR1 ENHRY, CDR2 SYGVKD.